Each of the 31 T cell receptor beta chains below was sequenced from the same sample in a study of cytomegalovirus exposure and HLA in healthy donors. The PCR contained 60 Vbeta and 13 Jbeta primers. The method was immunoSEQ multiplex PCR; TCRdb's version includes in-frame clones alone and lacks a portion of them. The sample yields hundreds of thousands of clones, approximately 90% seen once. Sequencing input: PBMCs. The receptors shown here come from a woman aged 18 to 35 in good health and CMV-seronegative.

V usage is TRBV10-3 and J usage is TRBJ1-5; D not resolved. The CDR3 extends over 15 amino acids. Trimming removed 0 bases from V and 2 bases from J, with 8 bases in between. Germline V gene sequence: CDR1 ENHRY, CDR2 SYGVKD. The CDR3 loop reads CAISESTRGNQPQHF. CDR3 DNA sequence: TGTGCCATCAGTGAGTCTACCCGGGGCAATCAGCCCCAGCATTTT.

J is TRBJ1-1 and V is TRBV10-3; weak D call: TRBD1 (6 bases). CDR1 ENHRY and CDR2 SYGVKD come from the germline V gene. The V end lost 4 bases, the J end lost 1 base, and 16 bases lay between the germline ends. There are 16 residues in the CDR3. The CDR3 reads CAISAQTGTRNTEAFF. In nucleotides, the CDR3 is TGTGCCATCAGTGCCCAGACCGGGACAAGGAACACTGAAGCTTTCTTT.

The chain links TRBV6-1 to TRBJ1-2, with a tentative D call TRBD1 (6 bases). CDR1 is MNHNS and CDR2 is SASEGT in the germline V gene. Trimming removed 3 bases from V and 3 bases from J, with 11 bases in between. The CDR3 covers 14 residues. The CDR3 bases are TGTGCCAGCAGTGAGGGGGGGCATGACTATGGCTACACCTTC. Translation gives CASSEGGHDYGYTF.

The chain links TRBV30 to TRBJ1-5; D might be TRBD1 (6 bases). V lost 4 bases to trimming and J lost 0 bases, with 7 bases between them. This CDR3 contains 13 residues. Germline V gene lookup returns CDR1 GTSNPN and CDR2 SVGIG (reference sequence). The CDR3 spells CAWTGDSNQPQHF. In DNA, the CDR3 is TGTGCCTGGACAGGGGATAGCAATCAGCCCCAGCATTTT. Full variable domain (remainder filled in from reference TRBV30 and TRBJ1-5): SQTIHQWPATLVQPVGSPLSLECTVEGTSNPNLYWYRQAAGRGLQLLFYSVGIGQISSEVPQNLSASRPQDRQFILSSKKLLLSDSGFYLCAWTGDSNQPQHFGDGTRLSIL.

With regard to this clone: Compared with germline, one end of the junction differs, possibly owing to a read error. The CDR3 nucleotides are TGTGCCGGCAGTGACCAGACAGCTGTTACGCAGTATTTT. It translates to CAGSDQTAVTQYF. The gene calls are TRBV2 and TRBJ2-3; tentatively, D is TRBD1 (5 bases). Germline values: CDR1 SNHLY, CDR2 FYNNEI. This CDR3 spans 13 amino acids.

The chain uses TRBV9 and TRBJ2-7; D is possibly TRBD1 (5 bases). Trimming removed 2 bases from V and 3 bases from J, with 15 bases in between. The germline CDR1 and CDR2 sequences are SGDLS and YYNGEE. The CDR3 loop spans 15 amino acids. CDR3 bases: TGTGCCAGCAGCGTTCTAGACAGTGACCTCTACGAGCAGTACTTC. This gives the protein CASSVLDSDLYEQYF.

J is TRBJ2-3 and V is TRBV6-1; 9 bases are shared with TRBD2. Germline trimming cut 0 bases from V and 4 bases from J; bases unmatched to any gene: 2. The CDR3 runs to 15 residues. Germline values: CDR1 MNHNS, CDR2 SASEGT. The DNA for the CDR3 is TGTGCCAGCAGTGAAGCGGCGGGGGGGCCAGATACGCAGTATTTT. Translating it yields CASSEAAGGPDTQYF.

This clone has just one count. The V call is TRBV27, the J call TRBJ2-1, with 9 nucleotides matching TRBD1. Losses at the gene ends were 3 bases for V and 4 bases for J; bases not matched to a gene: 4. This CDR3 is 15 amino acids long. CDR1 is MNHEY, CDR2 SMNVEV, per germline (reference sequence). This CDR3 is CASSFGTGLYNEQFF. DNA for the CDR3: TGTGCCAGCAGTTTTGGGACAGGGCTATACAATGAGCAGTTCTTC.

The chain combines TRBV11-2 with TRBJ2-7; the D is unclear. The CDR3 sequence is 13 residues long. CDR1 SGHAT and CDR2 FQNNGV come from the germline V gene. V gave up 3 bases and J gave up 3 bases, with 9 bases separating them. CDR3 in DNA: TGTGCCAGCAGCTTTCTCCTCTACTACGAGCAGTACTTC. Protein sequence: CASSFLLYYEQYF.

The chain links TRBV2 to TRBJ2-1, with 16 bases aligning to TRBD2. This CDR3 comprises 18 residues. The V gene's germline CDR1 is SNHLY and CDR2 FYNNEI. Trimming removed 5 bases from V and 2 bases from J; junction bases left unmatched: 6. Written as DNA, the CDR3 is TGTGCCAGCAGTCAGGGACTAGCGGGGGGGGCCCCCTACAATGAGCAGTTCTTC. This translates into CASSQGLAGGAPYNEQFF.

The chain combines TRBV4-1 with TRBJ2-7; D gene uncertain. Trimming left V 2 bases short and J 0 bases short, with 11 bases between. Germline CDR1 MGHRA, CDR2 YSYEKL. There are 15 residues in the CDR3. The CDR3: CASSQLSGISYEQYF. DNA for the CDR3: TGCGCCAGCAGCCAACTATCAGGTATCTCCTACGAGCAGTACTTC.

The chain couples TRBV18 to TRBJ2-2; perhaps TRBD2 as D (5 bases). The CDR3 has 18 residues. Trimming removed 1 base from V and 1 base from J, with 16 bases in between. Germline-derived CDR1 and CDR2 are KGHSH and LQKENI. The CDR3 DNA sequence: TGTGCCAGCTCACCACGGGGTGGAGGACCGGTGAACACCGGGGAGCTGTTTTTT. Protein sequence: CASSPRGGGPVNTGELFF.

For the CDR3, the DNA is TGTGCCAGCAGCCGGGAGTCTAGTCCCACCTACGAGCAGTACTTC. Translation: CASSRESSPTYEQYF. The chain is built from TRBV6-6 and TRBJ2-5, with D possibly TRBD2 on 6 matching bases. The J call is in doubt because the DNA end fits TRBJ2-7 better. The CDR3 has 15 amino acids. Per the germline V gene, CDR1 is MNHNY and CDR2 is SVGAGI (reference sequence).

The chain joins TRBV9 to TRBJ2-3, with a possible D match to TRBD2 (7 bases). Germline CDR1 reads SGDLS; CDR2 reads YYNGEE. The CDR3 totals 16 residues. Deletions cut 0 bases from V and 2 bases from J, with 13 bases between. Written as DNA, the CDR3 is TGTGCCAGCAGCGTAGTGGGGGGGGGCCCCACAGATACGCAGTATTTT. It translates to CASSVVGGGPTDTQYF.

CDR3 loop: CASSLAFSVVNGYTF. The CDR3 bases are TGTGCCAGCAGCTTAGCGTTTTCGGTAGTTAATGGCTACACCTTC. This chain links TRBV7-2 with TRBJ1-2; D not certain. The CDR3 runs 15 residues. The V end was cut by 0 bases, the J end by 6 bases, with 14 bases between. The germline CDR1 and CDR2 sequences are SGHTA and FQGNSA.

The V gene is TRBV11-2, the J gene TRBJ1-6; TRBD1 is a possible D gene (6 bases). The CDR3 length is 18 residues. Germline assignment: CDR1 SGHAT and CDR2 FQNNGV. V shed 4 bases and J shed 0 bases, with 16 bases lying between them. CDR3 DNA: TGTGCCAGCAGCTCGATGGGACATCTAAGCTCCTATAATTCACCCCTCCACTTT. This encodes CASSSMGHLSSYNSPLHF.

The chain recombines TRBV5-1 with TRBJ2-2, with D possibly matching TRBD2 (5 bases). The germline V gene encodes CDR1 SGHRS and CDR2 YFSETQ. V was cut by 0 bases and J by 4 bases, with 13 bases left in between. The CDR3 spans 16 residues. The CDR3 loop is CASSLVNGAGTGELFF. CDR3 DNA: TGCGCCAGCAGCTTGGTGAATGGTGCGGGCACCGGGGAGCTGTTTTTT.

The chain employs TRBV5-1 and TRBJ2-2, with 10 bases fitting TRBD2. CDR1 SGHRS and CDR2 YFSETQ come from the germline V gene. V shed 0 bases and J 0 bases; nucleotides not matched to a gene: 5. This CDR3 is built from 18 residues. In nucleotides, the CDR3 is TGCGCCAGCAGCTTGGCGGGACTAGCGATTTCGAACACCGGGGAGCTGTTTTTT. It yields the protein CASSLAGLAISNTGELFF.

This clone has just a few counts. The rearrangement links TRBV2 to TRBJ1-2; TRBD1 matches at 9 bases. The CDR3 runs to 15 residues. The V gene end was trimmed by 7 bases and the J gene end by 7 bases; junction bases not matched to a gene: 13. Germline V gene sequence: CDR1 SNHLY, CDR2 FYNNEI. The CDR3 loop is CASKPLQQGAGGYTF. The CDR3 coding sequence is TGTGCCAGCAAGCCCCTCCAACAGGGGGCGGGTGGCTACACCTTC.

The gene calls are TRBV19 and TRBJ2-3; TRBD1 matches 7 bases. Trimming cost V 7 bases and J 2 bases; bases outside gene matches: 12. The CDR3 sequence is 16 residues long. Germline CDR1 and CDR2: LNHDA and SQIVND (reference sequence). As DNA, the CDR3 is TGTGCCAGTAAGTTCCGAGGGGGCTGGGCCACAGATACGCAGTATTTT. Its translation: CASKFRGGWATDTQYF.

This rearrangement joins TRBV7-6 to TRBJ2-5, with a tentative D call TRBD2 (5 bases). CDR1 is SGHVS and CDR2 is FNYEAQ in the germline V gene. The ends were cut back, 5 bases at V and 5 bases at J, with 18 bases in the middle. The CDR3 sequence is 15 residues long. CDR3 in DNA: TGTGCCAGCAGCCTTAGTTGGGGAGCGGTGGAGACCCAGTACTTC. Amino acid sequence: CASSLSWGAVETQYF.

The chain links TRBV5-4 to TRBJ1-1; no definite D call. Per germline, CDR1 SGHNT and CDR2 YYREEE (reference sequence). The V end lost 3 bases, the J end lost 2 bases, and 11 bases lay between the germline ends. The CDR3 length is 14 residues. The CDR3 region is CASSSRLLNTEAFF. Written as DNA, the CDR3 is TGTGCCAGCAGCTCCAGGCTCTTAAACACTGAAGCTTTCTTT.

The J gene is TRBJ2-1, the V gene TRBV7-8, with TRBD2 matching 7 bases. This CDR3 has 15 residues. Germline-derived CDR1 and CDR2 are SGHVS and FQNEAQ. The trim removed 3 bases at V and 4 bases at J, leaving 6 bases unmatched. The CDR3 nucleotides are TGTGCCAGCAGCTTTGGGAGCGGGGCTTACAATGAGCAGTTCTTC. Protein: CASSFGSGAYNEQFF.

V usage is TRBV7-9 and J usage is TRBJ2-2; a weak D match, TRBD1 (5 bases). This CDR3 region has 12 residues. Trimming stripped 5 bases from V and 5 bases from J, with 6 bases between. Germline V lookup: CDR1 SEHNR, CDR2 FQNEAQ (reference sequence). The chain's CDR3 is CASSAGTGELFF. In nucleotides, the CDR3 is TGTGCCAGCAGCGCAGGGACCGGGGAGCTGTTTTTT.

This clone has a single count. The rearrangement joins TRBV9 to TRBJ1-1; tentatively, D is TRBD1 (6 bases). Germline CDR1 SGDLS, CDR2 YYNGEE. The V gene lost 4 bases and the J gene lost 3 bases, with 13 bases spanning the gap. CDR3 length: 14 residues. As DNA, the CDR3 is TGTGCCAGCAGCTTGGGGGACACGGACACTGAAGCTTTCTTT. It encodes CASSLGDTDTEAFF.

The chain is built from TRBV6-4 and TRBJ1-5; 7 bases align to TRBD1. The CDR3 is 14 residues long. The V segment lost 8 bases and the J segment 5 bases; nucleotides outside the gene matches: 9. The germline gives CDR1 MRHNA, CDR2 SNTAGT. The CDR3: CASGDSQGDQPQHF. The CDR3 coding sequence is TGTGCCAGCGGGGACAGCCAAGGGGATCAGCCCCAGCATTTT.

The chain has TRBV5-6 and TRBJ1-1; unclear D gene. Trimming left V 3 bases short and J 4 bases short, with 22 bases between. The CDR3 spans 17 residues. Germline CDR1 and CDR2: SGHDT and YYEEEE. CDR3 bases: TGTGCCAGCAGCTCTACGGACGGGAGAACTTTCGGCACTGAAGCTTTCTTT. This sequence encodes CASSSTDGRTFGTEAFF.

The chain links TRBV4-1 to TRBJ1-1, with TRBD1 as a possible D gene (6 bases). Germline-derived CDR1 and CDR2 are MGHRA and YSYEKL. The V and J ends lost 1 base and 5 bases respectively, with 17 bases between them. This CDR3 comprises 16 residues. The CDR3 DNA sequence: TGCGCCAGCAGCCAAGGGTGGAGAGGGGGGGGTACTGAAGCTTTCTTT. As protein: CASSQGWRGGGTEAFF.

This chain connects TRBV11-2 to TRBJ1-1, with D unclear. The CDR3 has 15 residues. Germline CDR1 and CDR2: SGHAT and FQNNGV. The ends were cut back, 0 bases at V and 12 bases at J, with 20 bases in the middle. CDR3 protein: CASSLDPGSPYTTFF. CDR3 bases: TGTGCCAGCAGCTTAGATCCCGGCAGTCCATACACTACTTTCTTT. The full variable domain, rest sourced from reference TRBV11-2 and TRBJ1-1, is EAGVAQSPRYKIIEKRQSVAFWCNPISGHATLYWYQQILGQGPKLLIQFQNNGVVDDSQLPKDRFSAERLKGVDSTLKIQPAKLEDSAVYLCASSLDPGSPYTTFFGQGTRLTVV.

This chain uses TRBV7-2 with TRBJ2-7, with TRBD1 matching over 10 bases. This CDR3 has 14 residues. Germline V gene lookup returns CDR1 SGHTA and CDR2 FQGNSA. The junction had 6 bases not matched to a gene; V was cut back by 5 bases and J by 5 bases. The CDR3 region has the DNA TGTGCCAGCAGCACGGGACAGGGGACCGACGAGCAGTACTTC. As protein: CASSTGQGTDEQYF.

The V gene is TRBV6-6, the J gene TRBJ1-2, with 9 bases identical to TRBD1. The CDR3 sequence is 14 residues long. The V segment lost 3 bases and the J segment 7 bases; nucleotides outside the gene matches: 6. Germline values: CDR1 MNHNY, CDR2 SVGAGI (reference sequence). The CDR3 region has the DNA TGTGCCAGCAGTTATGAGGGACAGGGCTCTGGCTACACCTTC. Its protein is CASSYEGQGSGYTF.